This TCR beta chain was sequenced in a study of shared clonotypes between healthy human individuals. V trimming: 1 base; J trimming: 4 bases; junction bases outside the gene matches: 13. This CDR3 contains 18 residues. Germline loops: CDR1 LGHNA, CDR2 YSLEER. Data came from immunoSEQ multiplex PCR; TCRdb stores just in-frame clones and leaves some out. The sample includes 2,100,000 or so clones, approximately 94% of them seen just once. Sequencing input: naive CD4+ T cells sorted from blood. Subset given: CD45RA+ positively selected. The clonotype comes from a man in his late teens or twenties in good health. This sequence joins TRBV4-3 and TRBJ2-3; 8 positions agree with TRBD1. CDR3 DNA: TGCGCCAGCAGCCAAGCCGGCCCCCCCCAGGGGGCAGCAGATACGCAGTATTTT. The encoded protein is CASSQAGPPQGAADTQYF.